Listed here are 15 T cell receptor beta chains from one sample, sequenced in a study of neoadjuvant anti-PD-1 for oral cavity cancer. TCRdb's table, derived via immunoSEQ multiplex PCR, lists solely in-frame clones and lacks some. The data show under 6,500 clones, roughly 54% seen once. Regarding time point: after neoadjuvant nivolumab, at surgical resection. This specimen consisted of tumor tissue, obtained after nivolumab (anti-PD-1) treatment. These receptors all stem from a person aged 40 to 85 with oral cavity squamous cell carcinoma.

The V and J genes are TRBV11-3 and TRBJ2-7, with TRBD2 matching over 9 bases. There are 16 residues in the CDR3. Losses at the gene ends were 4 bases for V and 0 bases for J; bases not matched to a gene: 7. Per germline, CDR1 SGHNT and CDR2 YENEEA. The CDR3 coding sequence is TGTGCCAGCAGCTCGACTAGCGGAGGGAGCTCCTACGAGCAGTACTTC. This sequence encodes CASSSTSGGSSYEQYF.

The chain has TRBV7-5 and TRBJ1-2. TRBV7-5 is termed a pseudogene. The CDR3 is made up of 15 amino acids. Here the CDR3 reads CARSLGLREDYGYTF. DNA of the CDR3: TGTGCCAGAAGCTTAGGACTTCGGGAGGACTATGGCTACACCTTC.

In this sample, this clone turned up a few times. V and J are TRBV5-1 and TRBJ1-2, with 7 bases aligning to TRBD1. This CDR3 has 13 residues. Germline lookup yields CDR1 SGHRS and CDR2 YFSETQ. The J segment lost 3 bases and the V segment lost 3 bases, leaving 2 bases of the junction unmatched. The CDR3 loop is CASSSDRDYGYTF. CDR3 nucleotides: TGCGCCAGCAGCTCAGACAGGGACTATGGCTACACCTTC.

This clone was observed once. The chain employs TRBV19 and TRBJ1-1; 7 bases map to TRBD1. V gave up 4 bases and J gave up 0 bases; unmatched junction bases: 8. The CDR3 has 16 amino acids. The V gene's germline CDR1 is LNHDA and CDR2 SQIVND (reference sequence). CDR3 region: CASSTITGAVNTEAFF. DNA for the CDR3: TGTGCCAGTAGTACCATCACAGGGGCGGTGAACACTGAAGCTTTCTTT.

The chain employs TRBV9 and TRBJ1-2, with D possibly TRBD1 on 6 matching bases. Germline V gives CDR1 SGDLS, CDR2 YYNGEE. The CDR3 sequence is 16 residues long. Trimming took off 3 bases at V and 5 bases at J, with 20 bases between the two ends. The chain's CDR3 is CASSAIGTRGGYGYTF. CDR3 sequence (DNA): TGTGCCAGCAGCGCCATAGGGACCCGAGGGGGGTATGGCTACACCTTC. Supplemented by reference TRBV9 and TRBJ1-2, the full variable domain reads DSGVTQTPKHLITATGQRVTLRCSPRSGDLSVYWYQQSLDQGLQFLIQYYNGEERAKGNILERFSAQQFPDLHSELNLSSLELGDSALYFCASSAIGTRGGYGYTFGSGTRLTVV.

The rearrangement links TRBV19 to TRBJ1-4; D gene unclear. CDR3 length: 13 residues. V was pared by 7 bases and J by 8 bases, with 14 bases between. From germline, CDR1 is LNHDA and CDR2 SQIVND (reference sequence). The CDR3 reads CASTDITGEKLFF. CDR3 DNA sequence: TGTGCCAGTACCGATATTACGGGGGAAAAACTGTTTTTT. The full variable domain, in which reference TRBV19 and TRBJ1-4 provide the parts outside the CDR3, is DGGITQSPKYLFRKEGQNVTLSCEQNLNHDAMYWYRQDPGQGLRLIYYSQIVNDFQKGDIAEGYSVSREKKESFPLTVTSAQKNPTAFYLCASTDITGEKLFFGSGTQLSVL.

This chain links TRBV5-1 with TRBJ2-3, with D tentatively TRBD1 or TRBD2 (6 bases each). V lost 5 bases and J 3 bases, leaving 13 bases between the germline ends. Per the germline V gene, CDR1 is SGHRS and CDR2 is YFSETQ. CDR3 length: 14 residues. The CDR3 spells CASRRGQGTDTQYF. CDR3 bases: TGCGCCAGCAGGCGGGGCCAGGGGACAGATACGCAGTATTTT.

The chain combines TRBV9 with TRBJ2-1; TRBD2 matches at 7 bases. J was trimmed by 8 bases and V by 0 bases; bases with no gene match: 8. CDR1 and CDR2 (germline): SGDLS, YYNGEE. This CDR3 has 15 amino acids. The CDR3 reads CASSVGGSGGDEQFF. CDR3 bases: TGTGCCAGCAGCGTAGGCGGGAGTGGGGGGGATGAGCAGTTCTTC.

The table lists this clone with a few counts. This chain connects TRBV14 to TRBJ1-1; D may be TRBD1 (6 bases). V was trimmed by 4 bases and J by 3 bases, leaving 9 bases between them. Per the germline V gene, CDR1 is SGHDN and CDR2 is FVKESK. This CDR3 is 13 amino acids long. The CDR3 loop is CASSRQGYTEAFF. The CDR3 DNA is TGTGCCAGCAGCCGTCAGGGGTACACTGAAGCTTTCTTT.

The rearrangement links TRBV25-1 to TRBJ2-3, with unresolved D. The V and J ends lost 3 bases and 4 bases respectively, with 8 bases between them. Germline V gene sequence: CDR1 MGHDK, CDR2 SYGVNS. The CDR3 totals 13 residues. In DNA form, the CDR3 reads TGTGCCAGCAGTGACTGGGCCGCAGATACGCAGTATTTT. Protein product: CASSDWAADTQYF.

The chain joins TRBV7-9 to TRBJ2-5; possible D gene TRBD1, 6 bases. This CDR3 is built from 13 residues. From germline, CDR1 is SEHNR and CDR2 FQNEAQ (reference sequence). V shed 3 bases and J shed 4 bases, with 9 bases lying between them. The DNA of the CDR3 is TGTGCCAGCAGCTTCAGGGGAACAGAGACCCAGTACTTC. Amino acid sequence: CASSFRGTETQYF.

This sequence joins TRBV27 and TRBJ1-2; D gene unclear. V was trimmed by 5 bases and J by 3 bases, leaving 10 bases between them. Per germline, CDR1 MNHEY and CDR2 SMNVEV (reference sequence). This CDR3 has 13 residues. This CDR3 reads CASSPRAHYGYTF. The CDR3 coding sequence is TGTGCCAGCAGTCCCCGAGCACACTATGGCTACACCTTC.

The J gene is TRBJ2-2, the V gene TRBV7-6, with 9 bases matching TRBD2. This CDR3 has 17 amino acids. Losses at the gene ends were 1 base for V and 5 bases for J; bases not matched to a gene: 8. Germline V gene sequence: CDR1 SGHVS, CDR2 FNYEAQ. The CDR3 sequence: CASSLGAGGPGTGELFF. DNA of the CDR3: TGTGCCAGCAGCTTAGGTGCGGGAGGGCCTGGAACCGGGGAGCTGTTTTTT.

The rearrangement links TRBV7-9 to TRBJ2-2; D gene uncertain. Germline V lookup: CDR1 SEHNR, CDR2 FQNEAQ (reference sequence). The CDR3 runs to 15 residues. V lost 5 bases to trimming and J lost 1 base, with 11 bases between them. The chain's CDR3 is CASSPRALNTGELFF. The CDR3 nucleotides are TGTGCCAGCAGCCCTCGGGCCTTGAACACCGGGGAGCTGTTTTTT.

The chain joins TRBV18 to TRBJ1-3; the D is unclear. Trimming took 3 bases from V and 4 from J, leaving 7 bases between them. This CDR3 has 13 amino acids. CDR1 and CDR2 (germline): KGHSH, LQKENI. The CDR3 loop is CASSPNPGNTIYF. The DNA for the CDR3 is TGTGCCAGCTCACCCAACCCAGGAAACACCATATATTTT.